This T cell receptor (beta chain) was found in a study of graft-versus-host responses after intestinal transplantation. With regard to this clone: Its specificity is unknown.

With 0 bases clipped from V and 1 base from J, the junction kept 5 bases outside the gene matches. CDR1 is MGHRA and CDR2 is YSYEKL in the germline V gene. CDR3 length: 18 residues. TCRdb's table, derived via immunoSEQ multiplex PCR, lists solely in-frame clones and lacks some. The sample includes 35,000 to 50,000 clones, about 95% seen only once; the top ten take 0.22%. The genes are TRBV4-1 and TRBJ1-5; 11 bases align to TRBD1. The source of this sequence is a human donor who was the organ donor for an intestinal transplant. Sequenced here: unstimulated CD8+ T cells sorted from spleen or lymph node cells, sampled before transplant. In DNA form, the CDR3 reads TGCGCCAGCAGCCAAGACAGGACAGGGGGCATGAGCAATCAGCCCCAGCATTTT. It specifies CASSQDRTGGMSNQPQHF.